The 22 T cell receptor beta chains below come from one sample, sequenced in a study of CD8+CD57+ T cells in acquired aplastic anemia. The patients chosen for sequencing had shown expansion of CD8+CD57+ cells (detected by flow cytometry). Profiling that covered TCR beta VDJ and CDR3 relied on genomic DNA as its template. Each CDR3 protein gets one entry after TCRdb re-called the reads with MiXCR. The sample records 180,000 or so distinct CDR3 sequences, about half being singletons. The source material was sorted CD4+, CD8+, or CD8+CD57+ T cells (not recorded which) from PBMCs. Receptor source: a human donor with aplastic anemia.

This chain joins TRBV5-5 and TRBJ2-7; TRBD2 matches at 7 bases. The CDR3 runs 14 residues. Germline trimming cut 4 bases from V and 5 bases from J; bases unmatched to any gene: 9. Germline CDR1 reads SGHKS; CDR2 reads YYEKEE (reference sequence). The CDR3 nucleotides read TGTGCCAGCAGCCGAACCGGGGGGTCGCACGAGCAGTACTTC. Translated: CASSRTGGSHEQYF.

This clonotype has a handful of counts. The chain is built from TRBV11-1 and TRBJ1-4, with D perhaps TRBD1 (5 bases). CDR1 and CDR2 from the germline V gene are SGHAT and FQDESV (reference sequence). CDR3 length: 16 amino acids. Deletions cut 1 base from V and 0 bases from J, with 9 bases between. The CDR3 nucleotides are TGTGCCAGCAGCTTAGGGGGGGGAGCAACTAATGAAAAACTGTTTTTT. Its protein product is CASSLGGGATNEKLFF.

In this sample, this clonotype turned up many times. The chain recombines TRBV5-1 with TRBJ1-1, with 8 bases fitting TRBD1. V lost 4 bases to trimming and J lost 2 bases; unmatched junction nucleotides: 4. Per the germline V gene, CDR1 is SGHRS and CDR2 is YFSETQ. The CDR3 runs to 14 residues. This CDR3 is CASSIQGDNTEAFF. DNA for the CDR3: TGCGCCAGCAGCATACAGGGGGATAACACTGAAGCTTTCTTT.

The genes are TRBV5-1 and TRBJ2-3, with 12 bases lining up with TRBD2. The V segment lost 3 bases and the J segment 1 base; nucleotides outside the gene matches: 12. The CDR3 has 19 amino acids. The germline V gene encodes CDR1 SGHRS and CDR2 YFSETQ. The CDR3 sequence is CASSSSPSGGAFGTDTQYF. The CDR3 bases are TGCGCCAGCAGCTCCTCGCCTAGCGGGGGGGCCTTCGGCACAGATACGCAGTATTTT.

The V gene is TRBV10-1, the J gene TRBJ2-1, with D perhaps matching TRBD1 (5 bases). The CDR3 spans 14 residues. V was clipped by 5 bases and J by 10 bases, with 18 bases between them. Germline-derived CDR1 and CDR2 are WNHNN and SYGVQD (reference sequence). The CDR3 DNA reads as TGCGCCAGCAGTTTCCAGGGATCGACAACGGAGCAGTTCTTC. Residues: CASSFQGSTTEQFF.

This chain uses TRBV24-1 with TRBJ1-1; 9 nucleotides match TRBD1. V lost 9 bases and J lost 0; bases outside the gene matches: 7. This CDR3 comprises 15 residues. Germline CDR1 and CDR2: KGHDR and SFDVKD. CDR3 in amino acids: CATAAGQGLNTEAFF. The CDR3 DNA sequence: TGTGCCACCGCGGCGGGACAGGGCCTGAACACTGAAGCTTTCTTT.

The V and J genes are TRBV19 and TRBJ1-6; 10 bases align to TRBD1. The germline V gene encodes CDR1 LNHDA and CDR2 SQIVND (reference sequence). The CDR3 sequence is 15 residues long. V dropped 4 bases and J dropped 6; count of bases not matched to a gene: 3. The CDR3 region is CASSTGTGVNSPLHF. Written as DNA, the CDR3 is TGTGCCAGTAGTACCGGGACAGGGGTTAATTCACCCCTCCACTTT.

The J gene is TRBJ2-3, the V gene TRBV10-3; TRBD1 or TRBD2 may be the D gene (5 bases each). Trimming took off 4 bases at V and 5 bases at J, with 13 bases between the two ends. Looked up from germline, CDR1 is ENHRY and CDR2 is SYGVKD. The CDR3 runs to 14 residues. CDR3 residues: CAISARDAGDTQYF. As DNA, the CDR3 is TGTGCCATCAGTGCCAGGGATGCGGGAGATACGCAGTATTTT.

This clonotype occurred a few times. This sequence joins TRBV15 and TRBJ1-6; D ambiguous. Trimming removed 0 bases from V and 0 bases from J, with 9 bases in between. The CDR3 covers 17 residues. CDR1 LNHNV and CDR2 YYDKDF come from the germline V gene (reference sequence). The DNA of the CDR3 is TGTGCCACCAGCAGAGATCGTGGTAGCTCCTATAATTCACCCCTCCACTTT. It is translated as CATSRDRGSSYNSPLHF.

The CDR3 region has the DNA TGCAGTGCCCGCGGGGGGAATGAGCAGTTCTTC. It encodes CSARGGNEQFF. The chain joins TRBV20-1 to TRBJ2-1; 8 nucleotides match TRBD2. V was pared by 6 bases and J by 7 bases, with 2 bases of the junction left unmatched. The CDR3 loop spans 11 amino acids. Germline values: CDR1 DFQATT, CDR2 SNEGSKA (reference sequence).

This clonotype was recorded at least ten times. This chain links TRBV29-1 with TRBJ2-2; 10 bases are shared with TRBD2. J lost 5 bases, V lost 6 bases, and 15 bases had no gene match. Looked up from germline, CDR1 is SQVTM and CDR2 is ANQGSEA. The CDR3 consists of 17 residues. CDR3: CSVPSDLAGEGTGELFF. The DNA for the CDR3 is TGCAGCGTCCCGTCGGATCTAGCGGGAGAAGGTACCGGGGAGCTGTTTTTT.

Points on this clonotype: A much larger clone differs from this one at a single base, so this may be a read error. V and J are TRBV14 and TRBJ1-2; no clear D gene. In germline, CDR1 is SGHDN, CDR2 FVKESK. CDR3 length equals 14 residues. The CDR3 is CASARLEERYGYAF. CDR3 nucleotide sequence: TGTGCCAGCGCAAGACTCGAGGAAAGATATGGCTACGCCTTC.

Written as DNA, the CDR3 is TGTGCCAGCAGCCTCGGGTGGGCCAAAAACATTCAGTACTTC. Encoded protein: CASSLGWAKNIQYF. The chain employs TRBV11-2 and TRBJ2-4; D not resolved. The CDR3 has 14 amino acids. The V gene's germline CDR1 is SGHAT and CDR2 FQNNGV. V shed 5 bases and J shed 1 base, with 9 bases lying between them.

This chain links TRBV11-2 with TRBJ2-1; 7 bases are a match to TRBD1. The V gene's germline CDR1 is SGHAT and CDR2 FQNNGV. The length of the CDR3 is 15 residues. V shed 1 base, J shed 6 bases, and the junction held 6 bases outside the gene matches. CDR3: CASSLGAWDSNEQFF. CDR3 bases: TGTGCCAGCAGCTTAGGGGCTTGGGACAGCAATGAGCAGTTCTTC.

The rearrangement links TRBV10-1 to TRBJ1-1; D is possibly TRBD1 (5 bases). Germline V gene sequence: CDR1 WNHNN, CDR2 SYGVQD (reference sequence). V shed 6 bases and J shed 4 bases, with 15 bases lying between them. There are 14 residues in the CDR3. CDR3 protein: CASSLGLDSTEAFF. The CDR3 bases are TGCGCCAGCAGCTTGGGACTTGACAGCACTGAAGCTTTCTTT.

Ten or more counts support this clonotype. The germline gene is not matched at one end of the junction; a read error may be the cause. V and J are TRBV12-3 or TRBV12-4 and TRBJ1-1; D unclear. There are 14 residues in the CDR3. CDR3: CASSLIGGNTEAFF. Written as DNA, the CDR3 is TGCGCCAGCAGCTTGATAGGCGGGAACACTGAAGCTTTCTTT.

In its sample, this clonotype was seen many times. The chain uses TRBV6-1 and TRBJ2-7; 8 bases are shared with TRBD1. Per the germline V gene, CDR1 is MNHNS and CDR2 is SASEGT. Germline trimming cut 4 bases from V and 3 bases from J; bases unmatched to any gene: 8. The CDR3 runs to 15 residues. The CDR3 here is CASSGPTGVDYEQYF. Here the CDR3 DNA reads TGTGCCAGCAGTGGGCCGACAGGGGTGGACTACGAGCAGTACTTC.

This clonotype was counted many times. This sequence joins TRBV5-1 and TRBJ2-5, with D unresolved. The germline CDR1 and CDR2 sequences are SGHRS and YFSETQ. V lost 1 base to trimming and J lost 1 base, with 5 bases between them. The CDR3 has 13 amino acids. The CDR3 loop is CASSLRPQETQYF. CDR3 DNA sequence: TGCGCCAGCAGCTTGCGCCCCCAAGAGACCCAGTACTTC.

This clonotype was detected ten times or more. This chain joins TRBV20-1 and TRBJ2-5; D gene uncertain. This CDR3 region has 15 residues. Germline-derived CDR1 and CDR2 are DFQATT and SNEGSKA (reference sequence). Trimming took 0 bases from V and 1 from J, leaving 12 bases between them. CDR3 coding DNA: TGCAGTGCTAGAGATCGCATTAGTCCCCAAGAGACCCAGTACTTC. Encoded protein: CSARDRISPQETQYF.

This chain's CDR3 is CATSDFGTSGSNEQFF. The CDR3 bases are TGTGCCACCAGTGATTTCGGGACTAGCGGGAGCAATGAGCAGTTCTTC. The V gene is TRBV24-1, the J gene TRBJ2-1; TRBD2 matches 14 bases. CDR3 size: 16 residues. CDR1 is KGHDR, CDR2 SFDVKD, per germline. V lost 1 base, J lost 6 bases, and 1 base stayed unmatched.

The rearrangement uses TRBV5-6 and TRBJ2-7; D remains ambiguous. The CDR3 runs 13 residues. Germline CDR1 reads SGHDT; CDR2 reads YYEEEE. The germline V and J ends were trimmed by 4 bases and 2 bases, with 10 bases remaining between them. The chain's CDR3 is CASSPGVTYEQYF. The CDR3 DNA follows: TGTGCCAGCAGCCCCGGTGTGACCTACGAGCAGTACTTC.

This clonotype was counted only a few times. This rearrangement joins TRBV19 to TRBJ2-1; TRBD2 matches at 12 bases. The V and J ends lost 3 bases and 4 bases, in that order; junction bases with no gene match: 1. Germline V gene lookup returns CDR1 LNHDA and CDR2 SQIVND (reference sequence). The CDR3 sequence is 15 residues long. The CDR3 bases are TGTGCCAGTAGTATCGGGACTAGCGGGTACAATGAGCAGTTCTTC. It encodes CASSIGTSGYNEQFF.